The next 20 T cell receptor beta chains were all read from a single sample in a study of post-analysis software for immune sequencing data. These receptors' targets are unknown. TCR beta cDNA libraries had unique molecular identifiers. TCRdb redid the calling of the PCR reads with MiXCR, one entry per CDR3 protein. The table includes hundreds of thousands of distinct CDR3 sequences, around 27% detected once. Study-wide results and limits: In patients, TRBV5-6, TRBV5-1 and TRBV20-1 belonged to five or six TRBV segments found more frequently than in controls.

Source material: blood. These receptors were collected from a girl aged 5-17 years with multiple sclerosis.

In its sample, this clonotype was seen a few times. The chain combines TRBV12-3 or TRBV12-4 with TRBJ2-3; 7 bases line up with TRBD2. The CDR3 length is 14 residues. J was trimmed by 0 bases and V by 10 bases; bases with no gene match: 7. DNA for the CDR3: TGTGCCACCCGGGGGAGGGCTAGCACAGATACGCAGTATTTT. This codes for CATRGRASTDTQYF.

The rearrangement joins TRBV20-1 to TRBJ2-3; 8 bases map to TRBD2. V lost 3 bases and J lost 4; bases outside the gene matches: 6. The CDR3 loop spans 14 amino acids. Germline V CDR1 and CDR2: DFQATT, SNEGSKA (reference sequence). Here the CDR3 reads CSARAREGADTQYF. Here the CDR3 DNA reads TGCAGTGCTAGGGCCCGGGAGGGGGCAGATACGCAGTATTTT.

The chain carries TRBV21-1 and TRBJ2-7. TRBV21-1 is a documented pseudogene. The CDR3 is 10 residues long. The CDR3 sequence is CASGPFEQYF. DNA for the CDR3: TGTGCCAGCGGCCCCTTCGAGCAGTACTTC.

V is TRBV2 and J is TRBJ2-7; 7 bases fit TRBD2. This CDR3 spans 14 amino acids. Germline V gene sequence: CDR1 SNHLY, CDR2 FYNNEI. Losses at the gene ends were 7 bases for V and 10 bases for J; bases not matched to a gene: 16. As DNA, the CDR3 is TGTGCCAGCAAGCGGAGGGCCAGCGGGGATACCCAGTACTTC. It encodes CASKRRASGDTQYF.

CDR3 nucleotides: TGTGCCAGCAGGCTAGCGGGGGCAGGGGAGCAGTTCTTC. Translation gives CASRLAGAGEQFF. The chain has TRBV6-1 and TRBJ2-1, with 10 bases matching TRBD2. The junction had 6 bases not matched to a gene; V was cut back by 6 bases and J by 10 bases. The CDR3 totals 13 residues. Germline lookup yields CDR1 MNHNS and CDR2 SASEGT.

The chain recombines TRBV20-1 with TRBJ2-7; the D is unclear. Looked up from germline, CDR1 is DFQATT and CDR2 is SNEGSKA (reference sequence). Trimming stripped 3 bases from V and 0 bases from J, with 6 bases between. CDR3 length: 12 amino acids. The CDR3 is CSASDTSYEQYF. The CDR3 coding sequence is TGCAGTGCTAGTGATACCTCCTACGAGCAGTACTTC.

A few counts support this clonotype. V usage is TRBV29-1 and J usage is TRBJ2-1; 7 nucleotides line up with TRBD1. J gave up 13 bases and V 4 bases, and 13 bases lay outside the gene matches. The CDR3 has 13 amino acids. Germline CDR1 SQVTM, CDR2 ANQGSEA. The CDR3 DNA reads as TGCAGCGTTGCCGACAGGGTGGAAGAGACCCAGTTCTTC. It translates to CSVADRVEETQFF.

This chain uses TRBV7-8 with TRBJ2-3; 10 bases match TRBD2. J gave up 2 bases and V 5 bases, and 13 bases lay outside the gene matches. The CDR3 is made up of 18 amino acids. The germline V gene has CDR1 SGHVS and CDR2 FQNEAQ. The CDR3 DNA reads as TGTGCCAGCAGCCCCCGATTTCCTAGCGGGGGTTCCACAGATACGCAGTATTTT. As protein: CASSPRFPSGGSTDTQYF.

The chain is built from TRBV7-2 and TRBJ2-5; 7 nucleotides align to TRBD2. The J call could be wrong; TRBJ2-7 is a better fit for the DNA end. This CDR3 is built from 14 residues. CDR1 is SGHTA, CDR2 FQGNSA, per germline. The CDR3 DNA reads TGTGCCAGCAGCTTAGGCGGGAGTGACAACGAGCAGTACTTC. Residues: CASSLGGSDNEQYF.

This clonotype has more than one count but fewer than ten. The rearrangement links TRBV4-3 to TRBJ2-2; TRBD2 matches 10 bases. The CDR3 is 17 residues long. Germline loops: CDR1 LGHNA, CDR2 YSLEER. With 4 bases clipped from V and 1 base from J, the junction kept 6 bases outside the gene matches. The CDR3 sequence is CASSPGRLAGNTGELFF. The CDR3 DNA is TGCGCCAGCAGCCCGGGCCGACTAGCGGGGAACACCGGGGAGCTGTTTTTT.

The genes are TRBV4-3 and TRBJ2-7; 7 positions agree with TRBD2. Germline trimming cut 1 base from V and 7 bases from J; bases unmatched to any gene: 13. CDR1 and CDR2 (germline): LGHNA, YSLEER. This CDR3 is built from 16 residues. CDR3: CASSQVASGIVNEQYF. Written as DNA, the CDR3 is TGCGCCAGCAGCCAAGTGGCTAGCGGAATCGTGAATGAGCAGTACTTC.

Written as DNA, the CDR3 is TGTGCCAGCAGCCGAGTTACAGGGTCTAACACTGAAGCTTTCTTT. It codes for CASSRVTGSNTEAFF. J is TRBJ1-1 and V is TRBV7-9, with D possibly matching TRBD1 (6 bases). Between the trimmed V and J ends, which lost 5 bases and 2 bases, there was a span of 15 bases. Looked up from germline, CDR1 is SEHNR and CDR2 is FQNEAQ (reference sequence). The CDR3 loop spans 15 amino acids.

To note about this clonotype: An end of the junction does not agree with germline; a read error may underlie this. CDR3 bases: TGCGCCGGCAGTTGGCTCGTCGCTAGCGGAAGCTCCTACGAGCAGTACTTC. Protein product: CAGSWLVASGSSYEQYF. This rearrangement joins TRBV5-1 to TRBJ2-7; TRBD2 agrees at 7 bases. Germline V gene data show CDR1 as SGHRS and CDR2 as YFSETQ. The CDR3 loop spans 17 amino acids.

This clonotype was counted at least ten times. The CDR3 reads CASSVGVAGGSQYF. In DNA form, the CDR3 reads TGTGCCAGCAGCGTAGGGGTAGCGGGAGGCTCGCAGTATTTT. The gene calls are TRBV9 and TRBJ2-3; 10 positions match TRBD2. The CDR3 is 14 residues long. Trimming at V came to 0 bases and at J to 10 bases, leaving 5 bases not matched to a gene. The germline CDR1 and CDR2 sequences are SGDLS and YYNGEE.

This clonotype was detected a few times. V usage is TRBV20-1 and J usage is TRBJ2-5, with 9 bases that match TRBD2. CDR1 DFQATT and CDR2 SNEGSKA come from the germline V gene (reference sequence). The CDR3 runs 14 residues. J gave up 2 bases and V 5 bases, and 6 bases lay outside the gene matches. The CDR3 bases are TGCAGTGCTCCCACTAGCGGGCCTCAAGAGACCCAGTACTTC. It is translated as CSAPTSGPQETQYF.

This clonotype was counted only a few times. The rearrangement uses TRBV20-1 and TRBJ2-5; TRBD2 aligns across 9 bases. Germline CDR1 and CDR2: DFQATT and SNEGSKA (reference sequence). V trimming: 5 bases; J trimming: 0 bases; junction bases outside the gene matches: 10. This CDR3 is 16 amino acids long. CDR3 sequence reads: CSAGLAPKRYQETQYF. The CDR3 DNA follows: TGCAGTGCTGGACTAGCGCCAAAACGGTACCAAGAGACCCAGTACTTC.

In this sample, this clonotype turned up a few times. The gene calls are TRBV29-1 and TRBJ1-1, with a possible D match to TRBD1 (5 bases). The CDR3 is 12 residues long. Germline V gene lookup returns CDR1 SQVTM and CDR2 ANQGSEA. Trimming shortened V by 3 bases and J by 6 bases, and 11 bases separated the two germline ends. The CDR3 is CSVDSPGAEAFF. The CDR3 DNA is TGCAGCGTTGACTCACCGGGGGCTGAAGCTTTCTTT.

This clonotype was recorded a few times. The chain carries TRBV6-5 and TRBJ1-6; D remains unclear. The CDR3 spans 18 residues. Trimming stripped 0 bases from V and 0 bases from J, with 12 bases between. Germline lookup yields CDR1 MNHEY and CDR2 SVGAGI. CDR3 in DNA: TGTGCCAGCAGTTACTCGCCCGGGCAAAGCTCCTATAATTCACCCCTCCACTTT. This translates into CASSYSPGQSSYNSPLHF.

The chain carries TRBV2 and TRBJ2-4, with 7 bases identical to TRBD1. V was clipped by 4 bases and J by 0 bases; unmatched bases: 15. The CDR3 is 19 residues long. The germline V gene has CDR1 SNHLY and CDR2 FYNNEI. CDR3 in amino acids: CASSGHGTAIELAKNIQYF. CDR3 coding DNA: TGTGCCAGCAGTGGGCATGGGACAGCCATAGAATTAGCCAAAAACATTCAGTACTTC.

The CDR3 DNA is TGTGCCAGCAGCTTCTGGGATGAAGAAGAGACCCAGTACTTC. Translation gives CASSFWDEEETQYF. The chain links TRBV7-9 to TRBJ2-5; D remains ambiguous. The CDR3 length is 14 residues. The V and J ends lost 3 bases and 3 bases respectively, with 11 bases between them. CDR1 SEHNR and CDR2 FQNEAQ come from the germline V gene (reference sequence).